A single sample gave rise to the 16 T cell receptor beta chains below, sequenced in a study of cytomegalovirus exposure and HLA in healthy donors. PCR used 60 Vbeta primers and 13 Jbeta primers. Data came from immunoSEQ multiplex PCR; TCRdb stores just in-frame clones and leaves some out. Seen here are tens of thousands of clones, 70% to 85% observed once, and the top ten hold roughly 2.5%. The source material was PBMCs. The receptor set was obtained from a man under 40 in good health and CMV-seronegative.

This chain links TRBV11-3 with TRBJ1-1, with D possibly matching TRBD1 (5 bases). This CDR3 spans 13 amino acids. V lost 5 bases and J lost 8, with 15 bases in between. Germline-derived CDR1 and CDR2 are SGHNT and YENEEA. The CDR3 nucleotides are TGTGCCAGCAGCCCTTACAGGTCGCGGGAAGCTTTCTTT. This sequence encodes CASSPYRSREAFF.

The chain has TRBV27 and TRBJ1-1, with a weak D call TRBD1 (6 bases). Looked up from germline, CDR1 is MNHEY and CDR2 is SMNVEV (reference sequence). This CDR3 is built from 12 residues. The ends were cut back, 11 bases at V and 6 bases at J, with 16 bases in the middle. CDR3 sequence (DNA): TGTGCCGCGAGGCAGGGGACGGCTGAAGCTTTCTTT. This gives the protein CAARQGTAEAFF.

This clone was observed once. V is TRBV9 and J is TRBJ2-1, with 7 bases matching TRBD2. CDR1 SGDLS and CDR2 YYNGEE come from the germline V gene. Trimming at V came to 0 bases and at J to 0 bases, leaving 3 bases not matched to a gene. This CDR3 is 16 amino acids long. DNA for the CDR3: TGTGCCAGCAGCGTAGGGGGAGGGAGCTCCTACAATGAGCAGTTCTTC. Its translation is CASSVGGGSSYNEQFF.

The CDR3 spells CASSADMITEAFF. CDR3 coding DNA: TGTGCCAGCAGCGCGGACATGATCACTGAAGCTTTCTTT. The rearrangement uses TRBV7-8 and TRBJ1-1; D is perhaps TRBD1 (5 bases). The CDR3 length is 13 residues. Germline V lookup: CDR1 SGHVS, CDR2 FQNEAQ. V lost 5 bases and J 4 bases, leaving 11 bases between the germline ends.

The rearrangement joins TRBV7-8 to TRBJ1-5; weak D call: TRBD1 (6 bases). Deletions cut 1 base from V and 2 bases from J, with 15 bases between. The germline V gene encodes CDR1 SGHVS and CDR2 FQNEAQ. This CDR3 contains 17 residues. The CDR3 loop reads CASSLEVKAGGNQPQHF. The CDR3, as DNA: TGTGCCAGCAGCTTAGAGGTGAAGGCAGGGGGCAATCAGCCCCAGCATTTT.

This clone appeared a few times. This sequence joins TRBV6-6 and TRBJ1-1; 9 nucleotides align to TRBD1. With 6 bases clipped from V and 10 bases from J, the junction kept 12 bases outside the gene matches. This CDR3 comprises 14 residues. The germline V gene encodes CDR1 MNHNY and CDR2 SVGAGI (reference sequence). CDR3: CASRSNRDRVAAFF. DNA of the CDR3: TGTGCCAGCAGAAGCAACCGGGACAGGGTAGCAGCTTTCTTT.

This clone was counted between two and nine times. The chain recombines TRBV7-8 with TRBJ1-2; D might be TRBD1 (6 bases). This CDR3 comprises 16 residues. The V end was cut by 2 bases, the J end by 2 bases, with 15 bases between. The germline gives CDR1 SGHVS, CDR2 FQNEAQ. The CDR3 reads CASSLSSGGANYGYTF. The CDR3 nucleotides read TGTGCCAGCAGCTTAAGTTCCGGGGGGGCCAACTATGGCTACACCTTC. Filled out from reference TRBV7-8 and TRBJ1-2, the complete variable domain reads GAGVSQSPRYKVAKRGQDVALRCDPISGHVSLFWYQQALGQGPEFLTYFQNEAQLDKSGLPSDRFFAERPEGSVSTLKIQRTQQEDSAVYLCASSLSSGGANYGYTFGSGTRLTVV.

The gene calls are TRBV4-3 and TRBJ1-3; D unresolved. Germline V CDR1 and CDR2: LGHNA, YSLEER. This CDR3 contains 17 residues. V shed 3 bases and J shed 0 bases, with 15 bases lying between them. The CDR3 nucleotides read TGCGCCAGCAGCCAGCAAATGACTGTGTTCTCTGGAAACACCATATATTTT. Protein: CASSQQMTVFSGNTIYF.

In its sample, this clone was seen a few times. The V call is TRBV28, the J call TRBJ1-5, with 9 positions matching TRBD1. In germline, CDR1 is MDHEN, CDR2 SYDVKM. The CDR3 is made up of 17 amino acids. The junction had 12 bases not matched to a gene; V was cut back by 4 bases and J by 5 bases. For the CDR3, the DNA is TGTGCCAGCAGTTCATGGACAGGGGAGGATCGCGATCAGCCCCAGCATTTT. Residues: CASSSWTGEDRDQPQHF.

In the case of this clone: Mismatch with germline at one junction end may stem from a read error. The same CDR3 also results from other DNA sequences found in this sample. The chain uses TRBV7-8 and TRBJ2-7, with a tentative D call TRBD1 (5 bases). Germline assignment: CDR1 SGHVS and CDR2 FQNEAQ. This CDR3 spans 16 amino acids. The CDR3 DNA follows: TGCGCCAGCAGCTTAAAGGCAGGGCTAGGGCTCTACGAGCAGTACTTC. It yields the protein CASSLKAGLGLYEQYF.

The gene calls are TRBV29-1 and TRBJ2-1, with TRBD1 identical over 8 bases. V shed 7 bases and J 7 bases; nucleotides not matched to a gene: 12. Germline values: CDR1 SQVTM, CDR2 ANQGSEA. This CDR3 contains 14 residues. CDR3 in amino acids: CSANRDGQGNEQFF. The CDR3 DNA reads TGCAGCGCAAATAGAGACGGACAGGGAAATGAGCAGTTCTTC.

V usage is TRBV11-3 and J usage is TRBJ1-1, with D unresolved. Germline assignment: CDR1 SGHNT and CDR2 YENEEA. Trimming stripped 2 bases from V and 3 bases from J, with 13 bases between. The CDR3 contains 15 residues. In nucleotides, the CDR3 is TGTGCCAGCAGCTTATTGGGTTCCGGAGACACTGAAGCTTTCTTT. This sequence encodes CASSLLGSGDTEAFF.

The V and J genes are TRBV9 and TRBJ1-6; no firm D call. Germline V gene lookup returns CDR1 SGDLS and CDR2 YYNGEE. There are 13 residues in the CDR3. The V gene lost 4 bases and the J gene lost 7 bases, with 9 bases spanning the gap. CDR3 sequence: CASSHKNNSPLHF. The CDR3 nucleotides read TGTGCCAGCAGCCACAAAAACAATTCACCCCTCCACTTT.

The J gene is TRBJ1-2, the V gene TRBV7-9; D is possibly TRBD1 (5 bases). This CDR3 region has 14 residues. The germline V gene has CDR1 SEHNR and CDR2 FQNEAQ (reference sequence). V was shortened by 3 bases and J by 4 bases, with 12 bases between the two germline ends. CDR3 residues: CASSLGGGLYGYTF. The CDR3 DNA reads as TGTGCCAGCAGCTTGGGGGGGGGACTCTATGGCTACACCTTC.

The chain carries TRBV7-8 and TRBJ2-7; TRBD1 aligns across 7 bases. Germline V gene lookup returns CDR1 SGHVS and CDR2 FQNEAQ. V shed 5 bases, J shed 0 bases, and the junction held 10 bases outside the gene matches. This CDR3 is built from 16 residues. The CDR3 nucleotides read TGTGCCAGCAGCGGAAGACGTACAGGGGTCTCCTACGAGCAGTACTTC. Amino acids: CASSGRRTGVSYEQYF.

The genes are TRBV10-3 and TRBJ1-5; D is unclear. Germline V lookup: CDR1 ENHRY, CDR2 SYGVKD. The CDR3 covers 12 residues. The ends were cut back, 6 bases at V and 4 bases at J, with 7 bases in the middle. CDR3 bases: TGTGCCATCAGAACAGAAAATCAGCCCCAGCATTTT. Translating gives CAIRTENQPQHF.